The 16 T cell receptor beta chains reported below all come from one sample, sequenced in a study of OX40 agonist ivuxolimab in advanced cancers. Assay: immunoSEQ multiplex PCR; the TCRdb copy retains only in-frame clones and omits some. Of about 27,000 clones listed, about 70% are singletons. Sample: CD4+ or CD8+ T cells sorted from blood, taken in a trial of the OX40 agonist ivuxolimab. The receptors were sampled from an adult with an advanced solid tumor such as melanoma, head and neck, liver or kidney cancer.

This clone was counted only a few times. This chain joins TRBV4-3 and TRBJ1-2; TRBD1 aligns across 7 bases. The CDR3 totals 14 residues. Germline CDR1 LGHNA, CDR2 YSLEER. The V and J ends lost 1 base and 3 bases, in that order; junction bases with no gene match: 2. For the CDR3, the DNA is TGCGCCAGCAGCCAAGTGGGACAGCACTATGGCTACACCTTC. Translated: CASSQVGQHYGYTF.

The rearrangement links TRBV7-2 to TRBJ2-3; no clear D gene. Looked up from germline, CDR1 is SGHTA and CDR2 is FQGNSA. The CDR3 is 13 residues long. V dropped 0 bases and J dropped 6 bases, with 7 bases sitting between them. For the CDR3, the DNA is TGTGCCAGCAGCTTAGCAGAGAGGGATACGCAGTATTTT. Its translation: CASSLAERDTQYF.

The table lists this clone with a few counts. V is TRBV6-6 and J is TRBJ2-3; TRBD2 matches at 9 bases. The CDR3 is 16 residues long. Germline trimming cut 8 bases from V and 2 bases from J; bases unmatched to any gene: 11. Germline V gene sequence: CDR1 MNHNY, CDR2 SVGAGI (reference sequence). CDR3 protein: CASLQTLAGITDTQYF. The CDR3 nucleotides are TGTGCCAGCCTACAGACTCTAGCGGGGATCACAGATACGCAGTATTTT.

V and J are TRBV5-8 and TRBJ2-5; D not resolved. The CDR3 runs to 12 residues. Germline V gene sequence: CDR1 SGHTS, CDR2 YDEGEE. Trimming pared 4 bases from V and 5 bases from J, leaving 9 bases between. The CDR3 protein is CASSLIRETQYF. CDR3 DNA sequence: TGTGCCAGCAGCCTTATTAGGGAGACCCAGTACTTC.

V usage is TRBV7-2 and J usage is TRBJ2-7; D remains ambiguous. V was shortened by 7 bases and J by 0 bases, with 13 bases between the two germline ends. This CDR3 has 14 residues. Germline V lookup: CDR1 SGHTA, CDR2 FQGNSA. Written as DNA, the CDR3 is TGTGCCAGCAACCTTAACCTATTCTCCTACGAGCAGTACTTC. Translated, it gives CASNLNLFSYEQYF. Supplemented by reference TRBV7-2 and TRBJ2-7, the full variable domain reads GAGVSQSPSNKVTEKGKDVELRCDPISGHTALYWYRQSLGQGLEFLIYFQGNSAPDKSGLPSDRFSAERTGGSVSTLTIQRTQQEDSAVYLCASNLNLFSYEQYFGPGTRLTVT.

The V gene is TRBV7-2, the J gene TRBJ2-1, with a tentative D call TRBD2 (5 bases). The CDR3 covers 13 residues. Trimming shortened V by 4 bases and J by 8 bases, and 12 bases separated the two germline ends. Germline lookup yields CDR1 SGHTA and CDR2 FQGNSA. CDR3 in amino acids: CASSSGLRDEQFF. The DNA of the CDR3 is TGTGCCAGCAGCTCCGGACTCCGGGATGAGCAGTTCTTC. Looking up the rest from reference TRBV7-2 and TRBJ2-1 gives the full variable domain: GAGVSQSPSNKVTEKGKDVELRCDPISGHTALYWYRQSLGQGLEFLIYFQGNSAPDKSGLPSDRFSAERTGGSVSTLTIQRTQQEDSAVYLCASSSGLRDEQFFGPGTRLTVL.

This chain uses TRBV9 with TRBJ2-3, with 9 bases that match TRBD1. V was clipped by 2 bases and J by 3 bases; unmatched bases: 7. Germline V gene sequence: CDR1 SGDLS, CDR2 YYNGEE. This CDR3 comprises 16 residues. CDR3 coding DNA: TGTGCCAGCAGCGTTGGGACAGGGACTGTGACAGATACGCAGTATTTT. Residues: CASSVGTGTVTDTQYF. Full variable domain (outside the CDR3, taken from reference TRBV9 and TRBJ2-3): DSGVTQTPKHLITATGQRVTLRCSPRSGDLSVYWYQQSLDQGLQFLIQYYNGEERAKGNILERFSAQQFPDLHSELNLSSLELGDSALYFCASSVGTGTVTDTQYFGPGTRLTVL.

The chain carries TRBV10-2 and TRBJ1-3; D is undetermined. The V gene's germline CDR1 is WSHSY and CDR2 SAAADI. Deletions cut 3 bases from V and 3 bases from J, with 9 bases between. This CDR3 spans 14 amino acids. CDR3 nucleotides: TGCGCCAGCAGTGACTGGGATTTTGGAAACACCATATATTTT. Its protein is CASSDWDFGNTIYF.

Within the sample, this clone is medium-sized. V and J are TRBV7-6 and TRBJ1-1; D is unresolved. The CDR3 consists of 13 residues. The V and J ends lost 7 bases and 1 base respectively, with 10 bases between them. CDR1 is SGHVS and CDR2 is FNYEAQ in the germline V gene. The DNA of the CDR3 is TGTGCCAGCACCTCGATGGCGAACACTGAAGCTTTCTTT. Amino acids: CASTSMANTEAFF.

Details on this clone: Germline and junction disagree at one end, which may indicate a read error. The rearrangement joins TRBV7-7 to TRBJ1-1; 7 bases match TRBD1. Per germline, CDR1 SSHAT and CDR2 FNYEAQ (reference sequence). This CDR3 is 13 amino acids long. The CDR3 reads CASSSRQGTEAFF. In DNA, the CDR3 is TGTGCTAGCAGCTCAAGACAGGGCACTGAAGCTTTCTTT.

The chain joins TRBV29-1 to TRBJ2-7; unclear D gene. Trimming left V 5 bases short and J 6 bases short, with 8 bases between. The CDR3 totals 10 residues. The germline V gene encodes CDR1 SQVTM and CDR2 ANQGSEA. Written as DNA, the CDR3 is TGCAGCGTTTCTCTGCCCGAGCAGTACTTC. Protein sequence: CSVSLPEQYF.

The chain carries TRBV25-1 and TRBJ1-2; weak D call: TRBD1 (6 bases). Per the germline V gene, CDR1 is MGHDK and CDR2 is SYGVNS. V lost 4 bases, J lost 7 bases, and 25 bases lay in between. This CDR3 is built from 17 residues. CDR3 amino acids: CASSGAGTHSLRGGYTF. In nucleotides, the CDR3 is TGTGCCAGCAGTGGGGCCGGGACACACTCTCTCCGGGGTGGCTACACCTTC.

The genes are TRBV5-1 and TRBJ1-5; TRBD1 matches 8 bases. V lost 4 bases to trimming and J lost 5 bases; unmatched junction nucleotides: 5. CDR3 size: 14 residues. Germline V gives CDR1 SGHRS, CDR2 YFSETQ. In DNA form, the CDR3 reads TGCGCCAGCAGCCTGGGACAGGTTGATCAGCCCCAGCATTTT. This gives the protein CASSLGQVDQPQHF.

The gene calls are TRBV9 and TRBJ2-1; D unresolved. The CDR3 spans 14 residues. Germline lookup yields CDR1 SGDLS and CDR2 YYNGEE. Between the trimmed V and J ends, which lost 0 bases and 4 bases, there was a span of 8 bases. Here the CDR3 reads CASSVETWYNEQFF. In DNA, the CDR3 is TGTGCCAGCAGCGTAGAGACTTGGTACAATGAGCAGTTCTTC.

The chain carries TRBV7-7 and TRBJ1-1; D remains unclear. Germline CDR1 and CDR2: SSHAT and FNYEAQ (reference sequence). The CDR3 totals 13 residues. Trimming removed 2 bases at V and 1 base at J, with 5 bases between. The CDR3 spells CASSLQENTEAFF. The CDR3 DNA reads TGTGCCAGCAGCTTACAGGAGAACACTGAAGCTTTCTTT.

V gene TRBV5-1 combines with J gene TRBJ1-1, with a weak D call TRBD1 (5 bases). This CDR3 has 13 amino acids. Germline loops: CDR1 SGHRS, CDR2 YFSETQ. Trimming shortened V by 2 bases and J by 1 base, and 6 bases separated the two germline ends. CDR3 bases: TGCGCCAGCAGCTTCCAGGGGAACACTGAAGCTTTCTTT. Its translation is CASSFQGNTEAFF.